This T cell receptor beta chain was recorded in a study of blood T cells in healthy people across ages. V lost 1 base and J lost 0, with 10 bases in between. Looked up from germline, CDR1 is SGHDN and CDR2 is FVKESK. CDR3 length equals 15 residues. Worth noting for this clonotype: The antigen is unknown.

Next came a second PCR, run for about 7 to 11 cycles, which used a sample-barcoded 5' primer along with a J-beta primer mix. A tag from a template-switch adaptor with 12 random nucleotides marked each cDNA molecule. TCRdb re-called the 5' RACE reads through MiXCR, storing one row per CDR3 protein. This sample carries 650,000 to 1,000,000 distinct CDR3 sequences, about 42% of them seen once, and the ten largest clones take less than 20%. Aged roughly 6 to 90, donors were systemically healthy Caucasians from Russia. Per-sample PBMC isolation yielded at least 7 million cells. Findings and caveats of the study: More naive CD4+ cells and higher diversity marked long-lived donors relative to aged donors.

Sequencing was done on a sample of blood. The chain couples TRBV14 to TRBJ2-7; D is tentatively TRBD1 or TRBD2 (5 bases each). The receptor comes from a man older than 75 in good health. The DNA for the CDR3 is TGTGCCAGCAGCCAAGGGGACGCCAGCTCCTACGAGCAGTACTTC. Protein product: CASSQGDASSYEQYF.